This TCR beta chain was identified during a study of monozygotic twins with inflammatory bowel disease (dated by TCRdb to the late 2010s). A note on the overall study: The full study comprised 28 monozygotic twin pairs: nine German pairs (four IBD-concordant, five IBD-discordant) and 19 IBD-discordant Danish pairs. Each individual had, on average, about 151 000 unique TCRalpha sequences and 181 000 unique TCRbeta sequences available for analysis. The search for disease-associated traits relied mainly on comparing, within discordant pairs, IBD patients with their genetically identical healthy co-twins. On the study overall, not on this receptor specifically: Repertoire similarity did not differ between concordant and discordant twins, possibly due to limited statistical power. Because patients received different immunosuppressive treatments, the repertoires may have picked up extra background noise and variability between individuals. Compared with healthy twins, IBD patients shared fewer clonotypes with other individuals, and the difference was most pronounced in patients with signs of disease activity. Different T cell subtypes could not be distinguished in the analysis. The results gave no support for a single strong signal or clonotype linked to IBD. IBD patients had lower TCRbeta repertoire diversity, measured by the inverse Simpson index, than their healthy co-twins.

From each donor, an approximately 2.5 ml peripheral blood sample was collected into PAXgene tubes and kept at -80 degrees C. Without any T cell sorting, total RNA was extracted from whole blood using the PAXgene blood miRNA kit on an automated QIAcube. Deep TCRalpha and TCRbeta repertoire profiling with unique molecular barcoding was performed on peripheral blood of monozygotic twin pairs concordant or discordant for inflammatory bowel disease. Smoking habits were recorded for all twin pairs, and individuals were classified as current, former or never smokers. About this clonotype: Its antigen is unknown.

Receptor libraries were prepared by 5' RACE. For each TCR library, approximately 3,700 ng of total RNA was used. For each sample, cDNA synthesis was carried out in eight separate reactions using SMARTScribe reverse transcriptase. During cDNA synthesis, unique molecular identifiers containing a 6-nucleotide sample barcode were introduced by template switching. Amplification of TCRalpha and TCRbeta cDNA involved two nested PCRs of 16 and 9 cycles, and each PCR was followed by bead purification. Before amplification, the cDNA was both treated with uracil DNA-glycosylase and purified with the QIAquick PCR purification kit. In the second PCR, Illumina TruSeq-compatible adapters and sample-specific barcodes were added. Library quality and concentration were checked on TapeStation and Qubit, and libraries were pooled at approximately 5 ng each. Sequencing of pooled libraries was carried out on an Illumina HiSeq2500 single-index Rapid Run using 2 x 100 bp reads and custom sequencing primers. On the authors' methods: PCR and sequencing errors were corrected by UMI-based consensus assembly using MiGEC version 1.2.6. MiXCR version 2.1.1 was used for V(D)J alignment, clonotype assembly and CDR3 extraction. Normalisation of gene usage, clonotype sharing and MAIT/NKT TCR abundance was achieved by analysing the top 1000, 10 000 and 20 000 clonotypes per sample. Diversity was computed as the inverse Simpson index with the vegan R package after downsampling to 27 000 UMIs. Paired Mann-Whitney U tests on discordant twin pairs were used, with Benjamini-Hochberg multiple-testing correction. TCRdb reprocessed the reads and assigns one entry to each CDR3 protein sequence, leaving out DNA. Here the V and J calls rest on TCRdb's processing, not on the authors' analysis. The table for this sample lists 150,000 to 200,000 distinct CDR3 sequences. Jointly, the top ten make up roughly 3% of the sample.

The germline V gene yields SGHTA for CDR1 and FQGNSA for CDR2. The CDR3 goes from the cysteine to the phenylalanine over 16 residues. DNA was not recorded. This receptor was obtained from a human donor with ulcerative colitis or Crohn's disease, or a healthy co-twin of an affected twin (not recorded which). Sample: blood. The rearrangement combines TRBV7-2 with TRBJ2-1; TCRdb gives TRBD2 as the D gene, but with no DNA this cannot be confirmed. The CDR3 protein: CASSPSAGPTYNEQFF.